This T cell receptor beta chain was obtained from a study of cytomegalovirus exposure and HLA in healthy donors (dated by TCRdb to the late 2010s). Describing the broader study: In an earlier analysis of some 610 of the donors, approximately 300 Gb of sequence data and some 100 million unique TCR beta sequences from roughly 190 million T cells were reported. An early release covering over 500 HLA-typed donors comprised about 310 gigabases of sequencing data and tens of millions of unique TCR sequences. Of the 398 genotyped donors, over 65% fell in the genetic ancestry cluster associated with self-reported Caucasian donors. The aim of the study was to test whether cataloging public T cell receptors could identify signatures of past pathogen exposure. The T cell repertoires of 666 subjects were profiled by immunosequencing and related to cytomegalovirus serostatus. A separate validation cohort of 100 to 150 different subjects was used in addition to the 666-subject first cohort. The study combined high-throughput TCR immunosequencing, statistical association of individual TCRs with disease status, and machine learning to predict cytomegalovirus infection status. A later analysis re-examined previously published TCR beta repertoires from 500 to 700 donors and added high-resolution HLA genotyping to investigate patterns of TCR occurrence. Rather than drawing on any new phenotypic data, the later analysis identified candidate immune exposures from TCR beta sequences and the way those sequences occurred across donors. An earlier analysis of some 500 of the donors used high-throughput TCR beta sequencing to judge whether each TCR beta V gene segment behaved as functional or pseudogenic. Donor age, sex, ethnicity and CMV serostatus were collected together with the repertoire data. A later genetic analysis used genome-wide SNP genotypes for about 65% of the 666 donors, treating that subset as a discovery cohort. All discovery cohort repertoires had been generated using a single sequencing platform. HLA typing covered class I and class II loci at four-digit resolution. The number of donors typed differed by locus, with about 629-640 for A, B, C, DRB1 and DQB1, roughly 520 for DQA1, approximately 580 for DPA1, and around 430 for DPB1. About five DR-DQ haplotypes were treated as single units for association and clustering because of strong linkage in the cohort. Across about 380 genotyped donors of the cohort, an average of 235,054 unique TCR beta nucleotide sequences per donor were sequenced, and 15% to 20% of those sequences were non-productive. On the study overall, not on this receptor specifically: For the cohort, immune exposure information was limited to CMV serostatus. A later analysis found that TCR association rates varied across HLA loci, with DRB1 alleles showing the most associated TCRs and HLA-C alleles the fewest. In a later genetic analysis, fewer N-insertions in productive TCRs were reported among donors in an Asian-associated ancestry cluster than the roughly 640-donor mean. A few of the identified cytomegalovirus-associated TCR beta chains were confirmed in vitro to be specific for cytomegalovirus antigens. Some IMGT-functional V segments, including TRBV6-2 and TRBV6-3, could not be told apart with the 87-base-pair reads, so those segments were excluded. Most CMV-associated TCR beta chains appeared to be HLA-restricted in a later analysis, and the HLA associations seemed to be driven largely by CMV exposure. In a later analysis, HLA-associated TCR beta chains showed more clonal expansion and lower generation probabilities than non-associated chains that were equally common. An association between a missense DCLRE1C variant and V-gene and J-gene trimming of TCR beta chains was found in a later genetic analysis and replicated in an independent cohort. In an earlier analysis of around 600 of the donors, most TCR beta V segments were observed in productive rearrangements about 87% or about 30% of the time, broadly matching IMGT annotations. Strong co-occurrence of HLA alleles, especially DR and DQ, made assigning TCR associations to individual alleles difficult. Sequencing depth was assumed to be roughly uniform across donors in the presence/absence analyses, though that assumption may not hold. Linkage disequilibrium might explain the correlated functional status among segregating V segments, but an unknown experimental factor could not be excluded. While some public TCRs were present in many individuals, most TCR sequences turned up only very rarely across donors. The authors suggested that the approach could potentially be generalized to other disease states and immunological phenotypes. Because counts were too low, seventeen rarely observed V segments, including chromosome 9 orphons, were excluded from the earlier analysis of roughly 580 of the donors. Cytomegalovirus status was reported to be diagnosed by the classifier with high specificity and sensitivity in both the original and validation cohorts. According to a later analysis, parvovirus B19, influenza, CMV and Epstein-Barr virus appeared linked to several top co-occurrence clusters. Because HLA typing was missing for some donors at each locus, association tests included only the typed subset. A cluster of highly shared sequence variants was judged likely to be a technical artifact of the sequencing pipeline. A further reported finding was that TCR beta sequences accurately predicted the HLA-A and HLA-B alleles for most subjects in the first cohort. In this cohort, only TCR beta chains were sequenced, and detectable features were limited by the absence of alpha or paired-chain data. A later analysis associated roughly 17,000 TCR beta sequences with specific HLA alleles at a false discovery rate of 0.05. The study listed approximately 150 TCR beta chains as associated with cytomegalovirus.

Libraries were made using the immunoSEQ multiplex PCR assay. For the multiplex PCR, a mixture combining 60 forward primers for TCR Vbeta segments and 13 reverse primers for TCR Jbeta segments was used. A multiplex PCR assay on genomic DNA amplified the CDR3 region of rearranged TCR beta genes. The Illumina HiSeq System was used to sequence the amplified TCR beta libraries as 87-base-pair reads. Per the original workflow: A later analysis counted about 80 million unique TCR beta chains across the 550 to 800 repertoires, and some 11 million of these chains were shared by at least two donors. Raw reads were error-corrected and collapsed into unique sequences by a nearest-neighbor algorithm in which closely related sequences were merged to remove PCR and sequencing errors. Alignment of CDR3 sequences to IMGT reference sequences was used to assign V, D and J gene segments. For a sequence to be retained, at least a six-nucleotide match to both a V gene segment and a J gene segment was required. Rearrangements were classified as productive when the CDR3 lacked stop codons and remained in frame with V and J, and all other rearrangements were classified as non-productive. CDR3 was defined according to IMGT convention as the region running from the second conserved V-encoded cysteine to the conserved J-encoded phenylalanine. In an earlier analysis of more than 550 of the donors, sequences lacking an unambiguous match to a single V gene segment were excluded. In an earlier analysis of some 590 of the donors, V segments were called functional above 56.7% productive rearrangements and were called segregating when the between-donor standard deviation exceeded 5%. A statistical classification framework was built to diagnose cytomegalovirus status from the catalog of TCR beta chain sequences. In a later analysis, TCR nucleotide sequences were compared against IMGT/GENE-DB human TR gene sequences so that V and J genes could be assigned. A later analysis assigned CDR3 sequences and most-parsimonious VDJ recombination scenarios with the TCRdist pipeline. A later analysis defined each TCR beta chain by its CDR3 amino acid sequence plus V-gene family, and excluded reads lacking a unique V-gene family. As a way to deal with suspected cross-contamination and a sequencing artifact, a later analysis dropped nearly 600 nucleotide sequences that were highly shared and had low generation probability. A later analysis calculated a clonal expansion index for each public chain from normalized within-repertoire ranks of inferred template counts. In a later analysis, generation probabilities were computed with a VDJ recombination model fitted to out-of-frame rearrangements, and the resulting probabilities were checked against IGoR. Hypergeometric tests were used in a later analysis to score TCR-TCR, TCR-HLA and TCR-CMV co-occurrence, with a repertoire-size bias correction applied to the TCR pairs. False discovery rates were estimated in a later analysis by permuting HLA or CMV assignments 20 times. A later analysis grouped co-occurring TCRs with DBSCAN, adding TCRdist sequence similarity when clustering within HLA-allele-positive subsets. Co-occurrence clustering excluded repertoires with fewer than 30,000 or more than 120,000 public chains, plus five with anomalous nucleotide sharing. Not all clones reach the TCRdb copy of this immuneACCESS table, which keeps in-frame sequences only. Checked studies attribute under half of the gap to unresolved V genes and leave the rest unexplained. The DNA gave D and trimming, while V, J and clone size come from that table. The sample table shows roughly 120,000 clones, and more than 70% are seen once. The leading ten clones occupy over 0.9% of the sample.

Comment on this clone: Its antigen is still unknown. The input lacks base qualities; no much larger clone sits a single base away.

The cohort consisted of some 730 healthy bone marrow donors. At the time of sampling, all cohort members were nominally healthy, though unrecorded immune exposures were likely present. CMV serostatus was positive for about 290 and negative for about 55% of the 666 cohort members, and was not recorded for this donor. Every donor gave a peripheral blood sample, and the peripheral blood mononuclear cells from that sample were used for TCR beta sequencing. Genomic DNA extraction from the blood cell samples was performed with the Qiagen DNeasy Blood Extraction Kit. CDR1 and CDR2 are drawn from the germline V gene: LGHNA, YNFKEQ. The junction shows trimming of 1 base on V and 3 bases on J, and the gene matches do not reach 4 bases of it. The CDR3, cysteine through phenylalanine, is 16 amino acids long. The DNA shown is the 48-base CDR3, in frame from base 1.

The specimen was PBMCs. The receptor chain draws on TRBV4-2 and TRBJ2-2; 8 junctional bases match TRBD2. The receptor was isolated from a human donor in good health. The CDR3 is CASSQAGGGYTGELFF. The DNA reads TGTGCCAGCAGCCAAGCCGGGGGGGGGTACACCGGGGAGCTGTTTTTT.